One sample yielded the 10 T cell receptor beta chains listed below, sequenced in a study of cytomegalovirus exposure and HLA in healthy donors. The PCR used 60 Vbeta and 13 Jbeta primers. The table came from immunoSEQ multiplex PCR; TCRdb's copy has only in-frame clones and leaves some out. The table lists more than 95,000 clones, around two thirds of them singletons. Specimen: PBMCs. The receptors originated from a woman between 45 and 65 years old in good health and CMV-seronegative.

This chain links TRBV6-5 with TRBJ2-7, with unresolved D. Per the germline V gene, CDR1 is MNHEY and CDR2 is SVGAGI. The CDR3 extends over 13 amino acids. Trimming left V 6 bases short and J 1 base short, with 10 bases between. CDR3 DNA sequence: TGTGCCAGCAGGCCCACTAATTCCTACGAGCAGTACTTC. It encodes CASRPTNSYEQYF.

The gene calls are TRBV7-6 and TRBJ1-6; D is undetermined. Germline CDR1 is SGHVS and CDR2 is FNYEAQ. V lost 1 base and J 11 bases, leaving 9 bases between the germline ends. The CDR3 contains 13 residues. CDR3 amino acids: CASSLDGRAPLHF. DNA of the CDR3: TGTGCCAGCAGCTTAGATGGGAGAGCACCCCTCCACTTT. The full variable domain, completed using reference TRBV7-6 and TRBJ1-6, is GAGVSQSPRYKVTKRGQDVALRCDPISGHVSLYWYRQALGQGPEFLTYFNYEAQQDKSGLPNDRFSAERPEGSISTLTIQRTEQRDSAMYRCASSLDGRAPLHFGNGTRLTVT.

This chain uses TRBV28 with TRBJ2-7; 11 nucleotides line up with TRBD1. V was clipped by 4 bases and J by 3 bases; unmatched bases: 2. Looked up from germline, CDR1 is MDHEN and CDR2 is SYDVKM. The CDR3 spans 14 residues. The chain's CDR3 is CASSSGTGGYEQYF. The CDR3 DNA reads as TGTGCCAGCAGTTCCGGGACAGGGGGCTACGAGCAGTACTTC.

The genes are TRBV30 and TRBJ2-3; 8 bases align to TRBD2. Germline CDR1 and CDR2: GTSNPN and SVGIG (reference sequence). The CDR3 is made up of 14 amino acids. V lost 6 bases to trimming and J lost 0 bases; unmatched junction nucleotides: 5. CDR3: CACPGGPSTDTQYF. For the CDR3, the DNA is TGTGCCTGCCCGGGGGGGCCTAGCACAGATACGCAGTATTTT.

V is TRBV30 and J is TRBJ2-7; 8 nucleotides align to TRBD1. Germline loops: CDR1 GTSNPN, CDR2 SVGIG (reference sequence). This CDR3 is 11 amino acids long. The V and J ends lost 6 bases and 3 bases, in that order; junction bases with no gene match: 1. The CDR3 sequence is CACGQGYEQYF. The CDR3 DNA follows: TGTGCCTGTGGACAGGGCTACGAGCAGTACTTC.

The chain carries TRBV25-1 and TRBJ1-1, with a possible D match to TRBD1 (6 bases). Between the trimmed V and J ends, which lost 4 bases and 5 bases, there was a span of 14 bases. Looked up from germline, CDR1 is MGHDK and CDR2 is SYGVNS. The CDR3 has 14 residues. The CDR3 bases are TGTGCCAGCAGTGGAGTGGGGGCTTGGACTGAAGCTTTCTTT. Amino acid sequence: CASSGVGAWTEAFF.

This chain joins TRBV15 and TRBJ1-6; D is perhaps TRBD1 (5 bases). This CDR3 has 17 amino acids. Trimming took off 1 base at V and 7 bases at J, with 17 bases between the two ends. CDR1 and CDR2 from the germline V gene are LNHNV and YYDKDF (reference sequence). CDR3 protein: CATSRVGVGGRNSPLHF. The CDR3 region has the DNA TGTGCCACCAGCAGAGTCGGGGTGGGGGGAAGGAATTCACCCCTCCACTTT.

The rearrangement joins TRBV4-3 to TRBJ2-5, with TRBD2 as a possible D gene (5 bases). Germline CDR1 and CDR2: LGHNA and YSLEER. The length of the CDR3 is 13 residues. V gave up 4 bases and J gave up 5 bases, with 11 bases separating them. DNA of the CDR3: TGCGCCAGCAGCCCCCGAACGGGGGAGACCCAGTACTTC. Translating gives CASSPRTGETQYF.

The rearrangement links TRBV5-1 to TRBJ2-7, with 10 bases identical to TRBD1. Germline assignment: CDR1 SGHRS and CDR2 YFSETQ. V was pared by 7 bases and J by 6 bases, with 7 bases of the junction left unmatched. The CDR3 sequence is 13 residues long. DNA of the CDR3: TGCGCCAGCTTCCGGGACAGGGGCGGCGAGCAGTACTTC. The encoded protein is CASFRDRGGEQYF. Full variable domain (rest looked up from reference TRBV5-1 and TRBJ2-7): KAGVTQTPRYLIKTRGQQVTLSCSPISGHRSVSWYQQTPGQGLQFLFEYFSETQRNKGNFPGRFSGRQFSNSRSEMNVSTLELGDSALYLCASFRDRGGEQYFGPGTRLTVT.

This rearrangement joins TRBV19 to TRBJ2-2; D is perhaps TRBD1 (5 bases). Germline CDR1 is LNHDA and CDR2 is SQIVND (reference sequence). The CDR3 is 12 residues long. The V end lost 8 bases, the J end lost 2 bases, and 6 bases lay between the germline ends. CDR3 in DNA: TGTGCCAGTGGACATAACACCGGGGAGCTGTTTTTT. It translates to CASGHNTGELFF.